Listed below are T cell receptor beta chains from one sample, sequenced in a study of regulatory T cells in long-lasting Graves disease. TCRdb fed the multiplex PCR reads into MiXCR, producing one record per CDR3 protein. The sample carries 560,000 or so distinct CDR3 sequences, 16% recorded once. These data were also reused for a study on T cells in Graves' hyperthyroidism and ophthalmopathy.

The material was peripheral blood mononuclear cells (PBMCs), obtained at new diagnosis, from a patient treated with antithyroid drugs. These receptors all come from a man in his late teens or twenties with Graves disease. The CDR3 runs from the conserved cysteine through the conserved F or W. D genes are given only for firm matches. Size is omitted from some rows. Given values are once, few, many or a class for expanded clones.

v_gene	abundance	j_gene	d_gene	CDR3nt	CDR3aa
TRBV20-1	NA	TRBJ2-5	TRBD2	TGCAGTGCTAGAAGACTAGCGGGAGGGTCCAGAGAGACCCAGTACTTC	CSARRLAGGSRETQYF
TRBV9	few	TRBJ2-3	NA	TGTGCCAGCAGCGAACTAGGATCGGGACTGGGAGATACGCAGTATTTT	CASSELGSGLGDTQYF
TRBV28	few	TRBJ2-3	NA	TGTGCCAGCACCACACCAGCGGCCGGGAACGATACGCAGTATTTT	CASTTPAAGNDTQYF
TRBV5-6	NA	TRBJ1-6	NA	TGTGCCAGCAGCCCACTCAGGGGTTCACCCCTCCACTTT	CASSPLRGSPLHF
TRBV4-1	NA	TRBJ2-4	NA	TGCGCCAGCAGCCAGACCCGGGACCCTTCTTTCATTCAGTACTTC	CASSQTRDPSFIQYF
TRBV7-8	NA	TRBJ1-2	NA	TGTGCCAGCCAAGGTTCGCGGAATAACTATGGCTACACCTTC	CASQGSRNNYGYTF
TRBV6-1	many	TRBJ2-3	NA	TGTGCCAGCAGTGAACTCCTGAGCACAGATACGCAGTATTTT	CASSELLSTDTQYF
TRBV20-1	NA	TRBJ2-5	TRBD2	TGCAGTGCTACCTCGACTAGCGGGAGAGAGACCCAGTACTTC	CSATSTSGRETQYF
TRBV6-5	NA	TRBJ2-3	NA	TGTGCCAGCAGTTCGCTTAGGTTGAGGGCCGGGGGAGATACGCAGTATTTT	CASSSLRLRAGGDTQYF
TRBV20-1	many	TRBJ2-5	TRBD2	TGCAGTACCGTTGGGGCTAGCGGGAACCAAGAGACCCAGTACTTC	CSTVGASGNQETQYF
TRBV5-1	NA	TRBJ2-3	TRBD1	TGCGCCAGCAGCTCCGGACAGGGGAGTCATACGCAGTATTTT	CASSSGQGSHTQYF
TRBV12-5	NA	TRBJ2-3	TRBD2	TGTGCTAGCGGTCCGGGACTAGCGGTGGAGGGGACGCAGTATTTT	CASGPGLAVEGTQYF
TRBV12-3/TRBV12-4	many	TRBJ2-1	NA	TGTGCCAGCAGTTTCCAGACCTACAATGAGCAGTTCTTC	CASSFQTYNEQFF
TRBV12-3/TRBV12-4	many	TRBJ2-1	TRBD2	TGTGCCAGCAGTCGGACTAGCGACAATGAGCAGTTCTTC	CASSRTSDNEQFF
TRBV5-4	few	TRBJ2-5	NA	TGTGCCACCGCCTGGGGAGCGGAGACCCAGTACTTC	CATAWGAETQYF
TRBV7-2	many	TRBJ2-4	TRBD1	TGTGCCAGCAGCCTGACAGGGGGAAACATTCAGTACTTC	CASSLTGGNIQYF
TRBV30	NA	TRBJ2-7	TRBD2	TGTGCCTGGAGTGTAATGATCGTTAGCGGGAGTTCCTACGAGCAGTACTTC	CAWSVMIVSGSSYEQYF
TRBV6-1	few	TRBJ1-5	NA	TGTGCCATCCACAGGGACCATAGCAATCAGCCCCAGCATTTT	CAIHRDHSNQPQHF
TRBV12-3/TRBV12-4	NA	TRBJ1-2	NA	TGTGCCAGCACCTCTCGGGGAGGGGAGGGGACTACGTATGGCTACACCTTC	CASTSRGGEGTTYGYTF
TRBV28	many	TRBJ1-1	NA	TGTGCCAGCAGTTTTGCGGGTGAAGCTTTCTTT	CASSFAGEAFF
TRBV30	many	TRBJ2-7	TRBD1	TGTGCCTGGAGTAGGACAGGACCCTACGAGCAGTACTTC	CAWSRTGPYEQYF
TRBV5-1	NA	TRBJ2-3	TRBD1	TGCGCCAGCAGTATCGGACAGGGGGCAGATACGCAGTATTTT	CASSIGQGADTQYF
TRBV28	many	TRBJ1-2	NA	TGTGCCAGCAGTTTCCCTTTTAGGGCTGGCTACACCTTC	CASSFPFRAGYTF
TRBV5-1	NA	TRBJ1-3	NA	TGCGCCAGCAGCTTGGTCCCTGACAGGCCCCGCTCTGGAAACACCATATATTTT	CASSLVPDRPRSGNTIYF
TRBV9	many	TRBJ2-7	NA	TGTGCCAGCAGCGTAGGCCTGAGCTCCTACGAGCAGTACTTC	CASSVGLSSYEQYF
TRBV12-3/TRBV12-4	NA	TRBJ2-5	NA	TGTGCCAGCAGTTTTTACATAGCGGAAACCAAGTACCAAGAGACCCAGTACTTC	CASSFYIAETKYQETQYF
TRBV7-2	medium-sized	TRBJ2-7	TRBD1	TGTGCCAGCAGCTCCTGGACAGGGCCAAGCTCCTACGAGCAGTACTTC	CASSSWTGPSSYEQYF
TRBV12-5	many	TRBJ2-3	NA	TGTGCTAGTGGTTGGGGGGCTACGCAGTATTTT	CASGWGATQYF
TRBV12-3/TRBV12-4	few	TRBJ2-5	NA	TGTGCCAGCAGTTTGAGGCCCTGGCAGCGCGGAGGGGAGACCCAGTACTTC	CASSLRPWQRGGETQYF
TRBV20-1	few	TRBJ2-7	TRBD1	TGCAGCGCAGGACAGGGGTCGTACGAGCAGTACTTC	CSAGQGSYEQYF
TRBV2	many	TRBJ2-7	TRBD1	TGTGCCTGGGACAGGGGGTACGAGCAGTACTTC	CAWDRGYEQYF
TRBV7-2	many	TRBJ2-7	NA	TGTGCCAGCAGCTTGGATGGCGGGCCCTCCTACGAGCAGTACTTC	CASSLDGGPSYEQYF
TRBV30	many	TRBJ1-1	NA	TGTGCCTGGAGTGTTTTGGTGAACACTGAAGCTTTCTTT	CAWSVLVNTEAFF
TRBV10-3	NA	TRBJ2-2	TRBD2	TGTGCCATCAGTGAAGGTCCTAGCGGGCGAACCGGGGAGCTGTTTTTT	CAISEGPSGRTGELFF
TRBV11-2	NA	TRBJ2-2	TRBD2	TGTGCCAGCAGCTTCGGTCGAGACCTGACTAGCGGGAGTCGGGTTCCCGGGGAGCTGTTTTTT	CASSFGRDLTSGSRVPGELFF
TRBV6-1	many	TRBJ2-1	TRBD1	TGTGCCAGCAGTCCCGGGACAGGGGGAGGATACAATGAGCAGTTCTTC	CASSPGTGGGYNEQFF
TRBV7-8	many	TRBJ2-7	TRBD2	TGTGCCAGCAGCCCCCGGGGGGACGTCTACGAGCAGTACTTC	CASSPRGDVYEQYF
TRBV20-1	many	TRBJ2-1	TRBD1	TGCAGTGCTAGTCAGCCGGGACAGGGGCATAATGAGCAGTTCTTC	CSASQPGQGHNEQFF
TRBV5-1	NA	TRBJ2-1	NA	TGCGCCAGCCAGGACCTTAGCTCCTACAATGAGCAGTTCTTC	CASQDLSSYNEQFF
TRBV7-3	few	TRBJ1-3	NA	TGTGCCAGCAGTTCCGACGGAAACTCTGGAAACACCATATATTTT	CASSSDGNSGNTIYF
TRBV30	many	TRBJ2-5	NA	TGTGCCTTGATAAACACAGGGAGACAAGAGACCCAGTACTTC	CALINTGRQETQYF
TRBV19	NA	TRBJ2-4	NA	TGTGCCAGTAGTATAGGAGCGGAGAAAAACATTCAGTACTTC	CASSIGAEKNIQYF
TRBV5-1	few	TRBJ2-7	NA	TGCGCCAGCAGCCCGGGGGAACCGCACGAGCAGTACTTC	CASSPGEPHEQYF
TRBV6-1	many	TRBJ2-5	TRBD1	TGTGCCAGCAGTGAAGCTCCTTACAGGGGGCGGAAAGAGACCCAGTACTTC	CASSEAPYRGRKETQYF
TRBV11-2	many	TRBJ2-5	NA	TGTGCCAGCAGCTTAGAGCCTTTGGAGACCCAGTACTTC	CASSLEPLETQYF
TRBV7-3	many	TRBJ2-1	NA	TGTGCCAGCAGCTTCGACAGCGTTTCCTACAATGAGCAGTTCTTC	CASSFDSVSYNEQFF
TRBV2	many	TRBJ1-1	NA	TGTGCCAGCAGTGAGGCTCCCCAGAGGACTGAAGCTTTCTTT	CASSEAPQRTEAFF
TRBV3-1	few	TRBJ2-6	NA	TGTGCCAGCAGCCAAGCCTGGAGCTCTGGGGCCAACGTCCTGACTTTC	CASSQAWSSGANVLTF
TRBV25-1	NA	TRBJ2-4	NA	TGTGCCAGCAGTGGTAGTTTAAACATTCAGTACTTC	CASSGSLNIQYF
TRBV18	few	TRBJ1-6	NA	TGTGCCAGCTCACCGGATGAGGTGACAGATAATTCACCCCTCCACTTT	CASSPDEVTDNSPLHF
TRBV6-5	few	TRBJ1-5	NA	TGTGCCAGCAGTTACTACTCGGAGGGGCAGCCCCAGCATTTT	CASSYYSEGQPQHF
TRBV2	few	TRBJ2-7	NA	TGTGCCAGCAGTTCCAGTGAAGGGGCCGGTTTGGAATACGAGCAGTACTTC	CASSSSEGAGLEYEQYF
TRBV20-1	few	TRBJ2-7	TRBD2	TGCAGTGCTAGAGATGGCACGCGTAGCGGGGGCTACGAGCAGTACTTC	CSARDGTRSGGYEQYF
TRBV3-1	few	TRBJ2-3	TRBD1	TGTGCCAGCAACAGGGGGACCAGCACAGATACGCAGTATTTT	CASNRGTSTDTQYF
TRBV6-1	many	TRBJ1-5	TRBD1	TGTGCCAGCAGGGACAGGGCAGATAGCAATCAGCCCCAGCATTTT	CASRDRADSNQPQHF